A selection of T cell receptor beta chains follows, all from one sample in a study of high-grade serous ovarian cancer treatment subgroups. TCRdb's copy holds only in-frame clones and misses some; the assay was immunoSEQ multiplex PCR. Of about 30,000 clones listed, around 80% were seen once; the top ten hold roughly 2%. Sequenced material: tumor tissue. These receptors were taken from a human donor with high-grade serous ovarian cancer. The CDR3 runs from the conserved cysteine through the conserved F or W. A D gene is named only where the DNA matches it firmly. Rows give clone size only sometimes, using once, few, many, or a class for an expanded clone.

TRBJ2-7	TRBV7-6	TRBD2	few	CASSSGTTYEQYF	TGTGCCAGCAGCTCCGGGACTACCTACGAGCAGTACTTC
TRBJ2-7	TRBV29-1	TRBD2	-	CSVEGRGDEQYF	TGCAGCGTTGAAGGGCGGGGGGACGAGCAGTACTTC
TRBJ2-5	TRBV28	-	-	CASSLGETQYF	TGTGCCAGCAGTTTAGGGGAGACCCAGTACTTC
TRBJ1-2	TRBV2	TRBD1	-	CASSGDRVGGYTF	TGTGCCAGCAGCGGTGACAGGGTGGGAGGCTACACCTTC
TRBJ2-3	TRBV7-9	-	-	CASSLNSGSTDTQYF	TGTGCCAGCAGCTTAAACAGCGGGAGCACAGATACGCAGTATTTT
TRBJ2-7	TRBV11-2	-	-	CASTLSSQGFYEQYF	TGTGCCAGCACCCTGTCAAGTCAGGGATTCTACGAGCAGTACTTC
TRBJ2-3	TRBV4-2	TRBD2	-	CASSQDPPGLAGSSTDTQYF	TGTGCCAGCAGCCAAGATCCCCCTGGACTAGCGGGATCTAGCACAGATACGCAGTATTTT
TRBJ2-1	TRBV10-1	TRBD2	-	CASSVAGAPLNEQFF	TGCGCCAGCAGCGTAGCGGGAGCCCCTTTGAATGAGCAGTTCTTC
TRBJ2-1	TRBV18	TRBD2	-	CASSPGTSYNEQFF	TGTGCCAGCTCACCTGGGACTAGCTACAATGAGCAGTTCTTC
TRBJ2-5	TRBV27	-	-	CASSKGGLKTQYF	TGTGCCAGCAGTAAAGGCGGTTTGAAGACCCAGTACTTC
TRBJ1-3	TRBV28	-	-	CATSVPWTAGPRRNTIYF	TGTGCCACCAGCGTCCCTTGGACAGCCGGGCCCCGAAGAAACACCATATATTTT
TRBJ2-4	TRBV19	-	-	CASSTTRKPKNIQYF	TGTGCCAGTAGTACAACCAGGAAACCCAAAAACATTCAGTACTTC
TRBJ2-1	TRBV5-6	-	-	CASSSGLNNEQFF	TGTGCCAGCAGCTCGGGACTCAACAATGAGCAGTTCTTC
TRBJ1-1	TRBV18	-	few	CASSPNSGLGTEAFF	TGTGCCAGCTCCCCTAATTCGGGGCTGGGCACTGAAGCTTTCTTT
TRBJ2-7	TRBV7-8	-	-	CASSLVTSDSYEQYF	TGTGCCAGCAGCTTAGTGACAAGCGACTCCTACGAGCAGTACTTC
TRBJ2-3	TRBV30	-	-	CAWSVLSGSTDTQYF	TGTGCCTGGAGTGTTCTTAGCGGCTCCACAGATACGCAGTATTTT
TRBJ1-3	TRBV5-5	-	-	CASSLEGASTIAIYF	TGTGCCAGCAGCTTGGAAGGGGCTTCAACAATCGCCATATATTTT
TRBJ2-1	TRBV11-2	-	-	CASSFSRPYNEQFF	TGTGCCAGCAGCTTTAGTCGGCCCTACAATGAGCAGTTCTTC
TRBJ1-5	TRBV2	-	-	CASSELGNQPQHF	TGTGCCAGCAGTGAACTGGGAAATCAGCCCCAGCATTTT
TRBJ2-7	TRBV13	-	-	CASTRAPYEQYF	TGTGCCAGCACCAGGGCTCCTTACGAGCAGTACTTC
TRBJ2-7	TRBV29-1	-	few	CSVGVQKDSYEQYF	TGCAGCGTTGGGGTACAGAAGGATTCCTACGAGCAGTACTTC
TRBJ2-6	TRBV6-1	-	-	CASSEAQGSGANVLTF	TGTGCCAGCAGTGAAGCGCAGGGATCTGGGGCCAACGTCCTGACTTTC
TRBJ2-7	TRBV13	TRBD2	-	CASSPQSGRAGSYEQYF	TGTGCCAGCAGCCCCCAAAGCGGGAGGGCCGGTTCCTACGAGCAGTACTTC
TRBJ2-1	TRBV7-9	-	-	CASSLAPLLGKINEQFF	TGTGCCAGCAGCTTAGCACCGTTATTGGGGAAAATCAATGAGCAGTTCTTC
TRBJ2-7	TRBV18	-	-	CASSPAGRLYEQYF	TGTGCCAGCTCCCCGGCGGGAAGATTGTACGAGCAGTACTTC
TRBJ2-1	TRBV6-1	-	-	CASTPGWYNEQFF	TGTGCCAGCACACCCGGATGGTACAATGAGCAGTTCTTC
TRBJ2-7	TRBV5-1	-	-	CASSPDSSSFYEQYF	TGCGCCAGCAGTCCGGACAGTAGTTCATTCTACGAGCAGTACTTC
TRBJ2-5	TRBV5-1	TRBD2	-	CASSLDSPGRAGETQYF	TGCGCCAGCAGCTTGGATTCCCCCGGGAGGGCCGGGGAGACCCAGTACTTC
TRBJ1-6	TRBV10-3	TRBD1	-	CAISDRDRGNSPLHF	TGTGCCATCAGTGACCGAGACAGGGGAAATTCACCCCTCCACTTT
TRBJ1-5	TRBV2	TRBD1	few	CASSGDRGQPQHF	TGTGCCAGCAGTGGGGACAGGGGTCAGCCCCAGCATTTT
TRBJ1-1	TRBV7-9	-	-	CASSLGQDGYTEAFF	TGTGCCAGCAGCTTAGGGCAGGACGGGTACACTGAAGCTTTCTTT
TRBJ2-5	TRBV7-6	-	-	CASSLKETQYF	TGTGCCAGCAGCTTAAAAGAGACCCAGTACTTC
TRBJ2-7	TRBV28	TRBD1	-	CASSSTGASIYEQYF	TGTGCCAGCAGTTCCACAGGGGCTTCTATCTACGAGCAGTACTTC
TRBJ1-1	TRBV5-6	-	-	CASSFEIQVRGQNTEAFF	TGTGCCAGCAGCTTTGAGATCCAGGTTCGGGGCCAGAACACTGAAGCTTTCTTT
TRBJ2-7	TRBV6-1	TRBD2	-	CASKRGGEQYF	TGTGCCAGCAAAAGGGGAGGGGAGCAGTACTTC
TRBJ2-1	TRBV9	-	-	CASSVSGGVPIDEQFF	TGTGCCAGCAGCGTATCTGGTGGAGTACCCATCGATGAGCAGTTCTTC